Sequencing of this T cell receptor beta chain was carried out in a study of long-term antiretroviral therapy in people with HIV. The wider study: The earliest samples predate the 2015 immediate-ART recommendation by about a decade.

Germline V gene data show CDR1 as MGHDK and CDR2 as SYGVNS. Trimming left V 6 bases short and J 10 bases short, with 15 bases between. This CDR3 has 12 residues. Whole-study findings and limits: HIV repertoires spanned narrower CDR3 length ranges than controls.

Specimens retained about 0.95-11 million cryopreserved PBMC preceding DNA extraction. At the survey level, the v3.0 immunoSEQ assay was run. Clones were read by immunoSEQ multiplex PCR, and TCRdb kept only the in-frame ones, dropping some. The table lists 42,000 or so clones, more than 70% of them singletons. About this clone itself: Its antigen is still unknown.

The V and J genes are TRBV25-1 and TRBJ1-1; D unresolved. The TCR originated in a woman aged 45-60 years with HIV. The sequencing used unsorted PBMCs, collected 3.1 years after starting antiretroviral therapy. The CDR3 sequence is CASRGRAPSAFF. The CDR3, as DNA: TGTGCCAGCAGAGGAAGGGCGCCTTCAGCTTTCTTT.